This TCR beta chain was identified in a study of T cells expressing NK-cell markers. Across the study: Source material for TCR beta repertoires consisted of sorted CD3+CD56+NKG2C+, CD3+CD56+NKG2C- and CD3+CD56-NKG2C+ T cells. Among eight sequenced donors, seven carried HCMV seropositivity while one was seronegative. Whole-study findings and limits: The HCMV specificity of the expanded NKG2C+ T cell clones stayed unresolved. Dominant NKG2C+ clonotypes accounted for about 1.0-8% of CD8+ T cells in 5 to 7 donors.

From its re-call of the 5' RACE reads, TCRdb lists each CDR3 protein once, without DNA. The data show about 460,000 distinct CDR3 sequences, and the top ten clones hold more than 1.4%. CDR3 length: 16 residues. Germline-derived CDR1 and CDR2 are MNHNY and SVGAGI (reference sequence). Regarding this clonotype: Its antigen is not known.

This chain joins TRBV6-6 and TRBJ1-1. This TCR was recovered from a woman aged 50 to 60 in good health. The sequencing sample was made of blood T cells: a sorted CD56 or NKG2C T cell subset, CD4+ or CD8+ T cells, or bulk PBMC T cells (not recorded which). CDR3 in amino acids: CASSDPGRRGNTEAFF.